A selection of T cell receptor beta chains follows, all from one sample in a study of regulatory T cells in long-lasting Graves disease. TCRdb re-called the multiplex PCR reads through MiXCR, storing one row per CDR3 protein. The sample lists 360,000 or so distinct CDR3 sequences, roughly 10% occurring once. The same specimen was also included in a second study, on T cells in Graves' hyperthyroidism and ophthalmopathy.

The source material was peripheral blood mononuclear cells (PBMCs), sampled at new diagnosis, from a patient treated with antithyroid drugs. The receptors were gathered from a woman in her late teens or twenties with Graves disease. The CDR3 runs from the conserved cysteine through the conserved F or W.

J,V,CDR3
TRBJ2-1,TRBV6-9,CASSYRRLNEQFF
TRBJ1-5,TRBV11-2,CASSLGTGGNQPQHF
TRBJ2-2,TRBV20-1,CSAEWGDPNTGELFF
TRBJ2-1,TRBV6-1,CASGLGAYNEQFF
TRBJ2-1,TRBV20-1,CSARPGHSYNEQFF
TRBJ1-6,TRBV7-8,CASSLAGRTSNSPLHF
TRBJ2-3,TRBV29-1,CSVEGDVTSTDTQYF
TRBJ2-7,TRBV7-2,CASSPWGSGLLYEQYF
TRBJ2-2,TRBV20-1,CSARDGHENTGELFF
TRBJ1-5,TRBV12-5,CASALSNQPQHF
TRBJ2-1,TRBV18,CASSPGTSEQNEQFF
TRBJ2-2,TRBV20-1,CSARVRSQRGSNTGELFF
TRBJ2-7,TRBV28,CATELWGSYEQYF
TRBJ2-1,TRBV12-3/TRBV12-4,CASCSSGLMYNEQFF
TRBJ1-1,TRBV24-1,CASRTGTNTEAFF
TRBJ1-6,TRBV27,CASSSSTGNNSPLHF
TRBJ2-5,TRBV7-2,CASSFLYRGQETQYF
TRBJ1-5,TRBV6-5,CASSWQGNQPQHF
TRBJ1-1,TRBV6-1,CASTPPRERLNTEAFF
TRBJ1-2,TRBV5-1,CASSGGQGMVYGYTF
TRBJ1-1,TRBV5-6,CASSPPGGKAFF
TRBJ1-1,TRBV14,CASSLTAGWTEVFF
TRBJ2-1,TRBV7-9,CASSLGQGGINEQFF
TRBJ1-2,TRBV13,CASSLKTGYGYTF
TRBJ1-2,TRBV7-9,CASSLLGEALDYGYTF
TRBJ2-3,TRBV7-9,CASSGYRVEGTDTQYF
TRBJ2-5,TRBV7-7,CASSPAGQETQYF